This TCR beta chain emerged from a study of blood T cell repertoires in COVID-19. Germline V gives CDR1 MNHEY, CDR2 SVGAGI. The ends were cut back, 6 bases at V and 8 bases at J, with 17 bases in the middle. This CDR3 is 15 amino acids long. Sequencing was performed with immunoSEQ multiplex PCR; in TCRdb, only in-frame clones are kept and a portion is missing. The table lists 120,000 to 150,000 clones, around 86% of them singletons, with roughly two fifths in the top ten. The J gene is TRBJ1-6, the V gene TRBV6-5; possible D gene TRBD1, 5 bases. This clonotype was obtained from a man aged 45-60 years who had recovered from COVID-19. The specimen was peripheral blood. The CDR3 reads CASSLERRGDSPLHF. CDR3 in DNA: TGTGCCAGCAGCCTCGAGCGAAGGGGTGATTCACCCCTCCACTTT.